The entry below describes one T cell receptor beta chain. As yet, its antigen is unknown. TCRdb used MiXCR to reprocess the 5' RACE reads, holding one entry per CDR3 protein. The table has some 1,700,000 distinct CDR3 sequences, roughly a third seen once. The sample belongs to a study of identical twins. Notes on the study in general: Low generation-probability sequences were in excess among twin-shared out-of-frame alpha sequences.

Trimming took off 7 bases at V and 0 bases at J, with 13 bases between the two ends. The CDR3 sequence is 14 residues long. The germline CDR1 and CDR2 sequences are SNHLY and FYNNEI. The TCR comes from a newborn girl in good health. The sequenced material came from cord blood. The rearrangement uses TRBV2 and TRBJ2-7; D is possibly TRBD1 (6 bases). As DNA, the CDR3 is TGTGCCAGCACGTTCAGGGGAACCTCCTACGAGCAGTACTTC. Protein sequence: CASTFRGTSYEQYF.